Listed below are T cell receptor beta chains from one sample, sequenced in a study of cytomegalovirus exposure and HLA in healthy donors. Profiled with immunoSEQ multiplex PCR; TCRdb holds only in-frame clones, not every one. Counted here are about 130,000 clones, 82% occurring once; the ten biggest clones make up around 27%. Sequenced: PBMCs. The receptors derive from a young man in good health and CMV-seropositive. CDR3s include the opening cysteine and the closing phenylalanine or tryptophan. The order of the fields is CDR3 DNA, CDR3 protein, clone size, D gene, J gene, V gene. The D gene is left open where the match is weak. Clone size appears in some rows only: once, few, many, or a class for an expanded clone.

CDR3 DNA: TGTGCCAGCAGCCGAGCTAGGGACACAATCTACGAGCAGTACTTC; CDR3 protein: CASSRARDTIYEQYF; clone size: -; D gene: -; J gene: TRBJ2-7; V gene: TRBV6-1
CDR3 DNA: TGTGCCAGCAGGGTAGCGGGGAATTACGAGCAGTACTTC; CDR3 protein: CASRVAGNYEQYF; clone size: -; D gene: TRBD2; J gene: TRBJ2-7; V gene: TRBV2
CDR3 DNA: TGTGCCAGCAGTGAACAGGCATATGGCTACACCTTC; CDR3 protein: CASSEQAYGYTF; clone size: -; D gene: -; J gene: TRBJ1-2; V gene: TRBV6-5
CDR3 DNA: TGTGCCAGCAGCTTAAGACCCCAGAGGAGCACTGAAGCTTTCTTT; CDR3 protein: CASSLRPQRSTEAFF; clone size: many; D gene: -; J gene: TRBJ1-1; V gene: TRBV7-9
CDR3 DNA: TGTGCCAGCAGTTACTCAGGAGGTGATGGCTACACCTTC; CDR3 protein: CASSYSGGDGYTF; clone size: -; D gene: -; J gene: TRBJ1-2; V gene: TRBV6-5
CDR3 DNA: TGTGCCACCAGCAGAGAAGCGGGGGGGCGTACAGATACGCAGTATTTT; CDR3 protein: CATSREAGGRTDTQYF; clone size: -; D gene: TRBD2; J gene: TRBJ2-3; V gene: TRBV15
CDR3 DNA: TGTGCCAGCAGCGTTGGACTCTACAATGAGCAGTTCTTC; CDR3 protein: CASSVGLYNEQFF; clone size: few; D gene: -; J gene: TRBJ2-1; V gene: TRBV2
CDR3 DNA: TGTGCCAGCAGAACCTCGGAGGGCACTGAAGCTTTCTTT; CDR3 protein: CASRTSEGTEAFF; clone size: -; D gene: -; J gene: TRBJ1-1; V gene: TRBV2
CDR3 DNA: TGCGCCAGCACCACAGCGGGAGGGTACAATGAGCAGTTCTTC; CDR3 protein: CASTTAGGYNEQFF; clone size: many; D gene: TRBD2; J gene: TRBJ2-1; V gene: TRBV5-1
CDR3 DNA: TGTGCCAGCAGCTTAGCGGGCAGGAACACTGAAGCTTTCTTT; CDR3 protein: CASSLAGRNTEAFF; clone size: -; D gene: -; J gene: TRBJ1-1; V gene: TRBV7-8
CDR3 DNA: TGTGCCAGCAGCTTGGTGGGGGGAAAAGCTTCCTACGAGCAGTACTTC; CDR3 protein: CASSLVGGKASYEQYF; clone size: -; D gene: -; J gene: TRBJ2-7; V gene: TRBV5-8
CDR3 DNA: TGTGCCAGCAGCTTGTTAGGGGGTACCTACGAGCAGTACTTC; CDR3 protein: CASSLLGGTYEQYF; clone size: few; D gene: -; J gene: TRBJ2-7; V gene: TRBV7-9
CDR3 DNA: TGTGCCAGCAGTTTATTCAGCGGACAGGGTAGCGCTGAAGCTTTCTTT; CDR3 protein: CASSLFSGQGSAEAFF; clone size: -; D gene: TRBD1; J gene: TRBJ1-1; V gene: TRBV27
CDR3 DNA: TGTGCCAGCAGCCGATGGACTGGCAACACCGGGGAGCTGTTTTTT; CDR3 protein: CASSRWTGNTGELFF; clone size: -; D gene: -; J gene: TRBJ2-2; V gene: TRBV27
CDR3 DNA: TGTGCCAGCAGCGTAGGCCAGGGGGTATCCGAGCAGTACTTC; CDR3 protein: CASSVGQGVSEQYF; clone size: -; D gene: TRBD1; J gene: TRBJ2-7; V gene: TRBV9
CDR3 DNA: TGCGCCAGCAGCTTGGCTGCGGCAGGGAAGTGGAGTTCCCAAGAGACCCAGTACTTC; CDR3 protein: CASSLAAAGKWSSQETQYF; clone size: few; D gene: -; J gene: TRBJ2-5; V gene: TRBV5-1
CDR3 DNA: TGTGCCAGCAGTGAAGCGCTGCAGTACACCGGGGAGCTGTTTTTT; CDR3 protein: CASSEALQYTGELFF; clone size: -; D gene: -; J gene: TRBJ2-2; V gene: TRBV6-1
CDR3 DNA: TGCGCCAGCACCCAGTTGACTAGTTTCCCAGATACGCAGTATTTT; CDR3 protein: CASTQLTSFPDTQYF; clone size: -; D gene: -; J gene: TRBJ2-3; V gene: TRBV5-1
CDR3 DNA: TGTGCCAGCAGCAAGCAGGGGGCCTACAATGAGCAGTTCTTC; CDR3 protein: CASSKQGAYNEQFF; clone size: -; D gene: TRBD1; J gene: TRBJ2-1; V gene: TRBV11-2
CDR3 DNA: TGTGCCATCAGTGGGAGCGGGACAGGGATTGGTAACTATGGCTACACCTTC; CDR3 protein: CAISGSGTGIGNYGYTF; clone size: -; D gene: TRBD1; J gene: TRBJ1-2; V gene: TRBV10-3
CDR3 DNA: TGTGCCAGTAGGTCCCTCGAGGATAGCTCTGGGGCCAACGTCCTGACTTTC; CDR3 protein: CASRSLEDSSGANVLTF; clone size: -; D gene: -; J gene: TRBJ2-6; V gene: TRBV19
CDR3 DNA: TGTGCCAGCAGTGAAGCAGGGGGCGGTCAGCCCCAGCATTTT; CDR3 protein: CASSEAGGGQPQHF; clone size: -; D gene: TRBD1; J gene: TRBJ1-5; V gene: TRBV6-1
CDR3 DNA: TGTGCCAGCAGTGAGAGGCTTGGACAGGGGCAAGAGACCCAGTACTTC; CDR3 protein: CASSERLGQGQETQYF; clone size: -; D gene: TRBD1; J gene: TRBJ2-5; V gene: TRBV2
CDR3 DNA: TGCGCCAGCAGCCAAGAGGGCGCGGGATCCTACGAGCAGTACTTC; CDR3 protein: CASSQEGAGSYEQYF; clone size: -; D gene: -; J gene: TRBJ2-7; V gene: TRBV4-1
CDR3 DNA: TGTGCCAGCAGCCTATACAGCTACGAGCAGTACTTC; CDR3 protein: CASSLYSYEQYF; clone size: -; D gene: -; J gene: TRBJ2-7; V gene: TRBV11-2
CDR3 DNA: TGTGCCAGCAGCTTGTTGGGGACAGTCTACGAGCAGTACTTC; CDR3 protein: CASSLLGTVYEQYF; clone size: -; D gene: TRBD1; J gene: TRBJ2-7; V gene: TRBV5-6
CDR3 DNA: TGTGCCAGCAGCTGGGACAGGACCTCTAACTATGGCTACACCTTC; CDR3 protein: CASSWDRTSNYGYTF; clone size: -; D gene: TRBD1; J gene: TRBJ1-2; V gene: TRBV2
CDR3 DNA: TGTGCCAGCAGCTTGGGATGGGGGACTAGCGAGAACCCCACAGATACGCAGTATTTT; CDR3 protein: CASSLGWGTSENPTDTQYF; clone size: once; D gene: TRBD2; J gene: TRBJ2-3; V gene: TRBV5-4
CDR3 DNA: TGTGCCAGCAGTTTATACGGGACTAGCGCCGTCTGG; CDR3 protein: CASSLYGTSAVW; clone size: -; D gene: TRBD2; J gene: TRBJ2-2; V gene: TRBV28
CDR3 DNA: TGTGCCAGCACCCGCGCAAACGAGCAGTACTTC; CDR3 protein: CASTRANEQYF; clone size: -; D gene: -; J gene: TRBJ2-7; V gene: TRBV25-1
CDR3 DNA: TGTGCCAGCAGCCCGCGGGAGTCCGAGACCCAGTACTTC; CDR3 protein: CASSPRESETQYF; clone size: -; D gene: TRBD2; J gene: TRBJ2-5; V gene: TRBV7-2
CDR3 DNA: TGTGCCAGCAGCTTATACCCAGGGGGCTCCTACGAGCAGTACTTC; CDR3 protein: CASSLYPGGSYEQYF; clone size: -; D gene: TRBD1; J gene: TRBJ2-7; V gene: TRBV7-3
CDR3 DNA: TGCGCCAGCAGCTTACAGGGGGTCTCTGAAGCTTTCTTT; CDR3 protein: CASSLQGVSEAFF; clone size: -; D gene: TRBD1; J gene: TRBJ1-1; V gene: TRBV5-1
CDR3 DNA: TGTGCCAGCTCACTTGGCAACGGAGACTACGAGCAGTACTTC; CDR3 protein: CASSLGNGDYEQYF; clone size: -; D gene: -; J gene: TRBJ2-7; V gene: TRBV18
CDR3 DNA: TGTGCCAGCAGCTTTGGACAAACGAACACTGAAGCTTTCTTT; CDR3 protein: CASSFGQTNTEAFF; clone size: few; D gene: -; J gene: TRBJ1-1; V gene: TRBV7-2
CDR3 DNA: TGTGCCAGCAGCGCGAGGAGTTCCTACGAGCAGTACTTC; CDR3 protein: CASSARSSYEQYF; clone size: -; D gene: -; J gene: TRBJ2-7; V gene: TRBV7-8
CDR3 DNA: TGTGCCAGCAGCCCCCAGAACACCGGGGAGCTGTTTTTT; CDR3 protein: CASSPQNTGELFF; clone size: -; D gene: -; J gene: TRBJ2-2; V gene: TRBV11-1
CDR3 DNA: TGTGCCAGCAGCGTAGGGGGGACAGGGCATGGCTACACCTTC; CDR3 protein: CASSVGGTGHGYTF; clone size: once; D gene: TRBD1; J gene: TRBJ1-2; V gene: TRBV9
CDR3 DNA: TGTGCCAGCAGCTTACCGGGCGGGAGCTCCCATTACGAGCAGTACTTC; CDR3 protein: CASSLPGGSSHYEQYF; clone size: -; D gene: TRBD2; J gene: TRBJ2-7; V gene: TRBV11-2
CDR3 DNA: TGTGCCAGCAGCGTAGATGCATCCAGCTCCTACGAGCAGTACTTC; CDR3 protein: CASSVDASSSYEQYF; clone size: -; D gene: -; J gene: TRBJ2-7; V gene: TRBV9
CDR3 DNA: TGCGCCAGCGCTCCGGGACAGGGAAGTGCCTACTACGAGCAGTACTTC; CDR3 protein: CASAPGQGSAYYEQYF; clone size: -; D gene: TRBD1; J gene: TRBJ2-7; V gene: TRBV10-1
CDR3 DNA: TGTGCCAGCAGCTTGTACACATCGACAGGGCGAACTAACTATGGCTACACCTTC; CDR3 protein: CASSLYTSTGRTNYGYTF; clone size: once; D gene: TRBD1; J gene: TRBJ1-2; V gene: TRBV5-8
CDR3 DNA: TGCGCCAGCAGCTTGGCCGTCGTTGATGGCTACACCTTC; CDR3 protein: CASSLAVVDGYTF; clone size: -; D gene: -; J gene: TRBJ1-2; V gene: TRBV5-1
CDR3 DNA: TGCGCCAGCACCCTGGGGGGTAGCGGGGCCGATACGCAGTATTTT; CDR3 protein: CASTLGGSGADTQYF; clone size: -; D gene: TRBD2; J gene: TRBJ2-3; V gene: TRBV5-1